This entry describes one TCR beta chain. The target antigen is unknown. Trimming at V came to 4 bases and at J to 6 bases, leaving 11 bases not matched to a gene. CDR3 length: 16 amino acids. CDR1 and CDR2 (germline): SGDLS, YYNGEE. The data belong to a study of quantifying T cell responses using KT2 cells. Study context: Reverse transcription used primers in the TCR alpha and beta constant regions. Whole-study results and caveats: Very high KT2 spike-in numbers caused saturation in KT2 sequence detection. Input KT2 cell number predicted KT2 alpha and beta sequence counts linearly over several orders of magnitude.

The sample is PBMC spiked with counted cells of clone KT2. KT2 cells were mixed with fixed PBMC numbers at varying ratios. An oligo carrying a UMI was ligated to the cDNA 3' end. The first PCR ran approximately 4 cycles with an equimolar RC1.1 and RC1.2 beta primer mix. TCRdb redid the calling of the UMI-ligation and nested PCR reads with MiXCR, one entry per CDR3 protein. The table shows 40,000 or so distinct CDR3 sequences, with about a sixth occurring only once. The sequence was obtained from a human donor. The chain has TRBV9 and TRBJ2-2; TRBD2 matches at 8 bases. Sequenced sample: PBMCs spiked with cells of the T cell clone KT2. Written as DNA, the CDR3 is TGTGCCAGCAGCCCTCGGGGTAGCGGGGAGGCCGGGGAGCTGTTTTTT. Residues: CASSPRGSGEAGELFF. Looking up the rest from reference TRBV9 and TRBJ2-2 gives the full variable domain: DSGVTQTPKHLITATGQRVTLRCSPRSGDLSVYWYQQSLDQGLQFLIQYYNGEERAKGNILERFSAQQFPDLHSELNLSSLELGDSALYFCASSPRGSGEAGELFFGEGSRLTVL.